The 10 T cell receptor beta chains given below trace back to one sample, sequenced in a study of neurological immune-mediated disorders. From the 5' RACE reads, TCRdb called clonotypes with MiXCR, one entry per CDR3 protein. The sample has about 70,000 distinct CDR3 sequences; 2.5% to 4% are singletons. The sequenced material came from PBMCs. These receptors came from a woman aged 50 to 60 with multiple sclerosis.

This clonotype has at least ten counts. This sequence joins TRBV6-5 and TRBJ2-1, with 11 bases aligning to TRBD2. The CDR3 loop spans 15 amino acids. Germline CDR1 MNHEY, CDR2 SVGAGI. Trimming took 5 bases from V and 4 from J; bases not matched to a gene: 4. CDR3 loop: CASSLAGGLYNEQFF. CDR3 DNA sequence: TGTGCCAGCAGTCTAGCGGGAGGACTTTACAATGAGCAGTTCTTC.

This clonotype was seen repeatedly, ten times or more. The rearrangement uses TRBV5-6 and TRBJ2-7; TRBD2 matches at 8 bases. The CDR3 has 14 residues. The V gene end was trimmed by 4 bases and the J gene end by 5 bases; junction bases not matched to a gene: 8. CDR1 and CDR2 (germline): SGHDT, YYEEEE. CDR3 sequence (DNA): TGTGCCAGCAGCCCGGGAGGGGGAGGAGACGAGCAGTACGTC. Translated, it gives CASSPGGGGDEQYV.

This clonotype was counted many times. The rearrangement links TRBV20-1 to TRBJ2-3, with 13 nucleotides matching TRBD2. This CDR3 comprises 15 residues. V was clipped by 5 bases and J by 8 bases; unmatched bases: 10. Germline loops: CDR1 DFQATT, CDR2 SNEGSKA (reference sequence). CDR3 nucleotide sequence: TGCAGTGCTGCCCGGACTAGCGGGGGAAGGAGTACGCAGTATTTT. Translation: CSAARTSGGRSTQYF.

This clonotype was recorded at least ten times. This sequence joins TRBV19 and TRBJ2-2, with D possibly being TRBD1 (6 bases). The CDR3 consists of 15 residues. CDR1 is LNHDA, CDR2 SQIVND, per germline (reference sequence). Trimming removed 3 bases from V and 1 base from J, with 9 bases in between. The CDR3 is CASSIKTGNTGELFF. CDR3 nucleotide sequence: TGTGCCAGTAGTATCAAGACAGGGAACACCGGGGAGCTGTTTTTT. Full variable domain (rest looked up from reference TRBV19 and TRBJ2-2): DGGITQSPKYLFRKEGQNVTLSCEQNLNHDAMYWYRQDPGQGLRLIYYSQIVNDFQKGDIAEGYSVSREKKESFPLTVTSAQKNPTAFYLCASSIKTGNTGELFFGEGSRLTVL.

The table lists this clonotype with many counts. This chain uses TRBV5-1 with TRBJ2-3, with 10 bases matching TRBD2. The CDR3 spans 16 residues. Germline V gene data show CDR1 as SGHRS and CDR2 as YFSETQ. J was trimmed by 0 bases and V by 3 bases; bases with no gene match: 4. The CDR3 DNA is TGCGCCAGCAGCTCGGGACTAGCGACTAGCACAGATACGCAGTATTTT. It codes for CASSSGLATSTDTQYF. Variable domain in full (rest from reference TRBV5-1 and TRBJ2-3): KAGVTQTPRYLIKTRGQQVTLSCSPISGHRSVSWYQQTPGQGLQFLFEYFSETQRNKGNFPGRFSGRQFSNSRSEMNVSTLELGDSALYLCASSSGLATSTDTQYFGPGTRLTVL.

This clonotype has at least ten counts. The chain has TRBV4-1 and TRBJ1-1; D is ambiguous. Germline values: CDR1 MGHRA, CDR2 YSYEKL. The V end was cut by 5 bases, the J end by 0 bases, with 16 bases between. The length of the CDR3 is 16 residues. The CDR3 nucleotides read TGCGCCAGCAGCTTTAGCCAAGGACGGCTGAACACTGAAGCTTTCTTT. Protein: CASSFSQGRLNTEAFF.

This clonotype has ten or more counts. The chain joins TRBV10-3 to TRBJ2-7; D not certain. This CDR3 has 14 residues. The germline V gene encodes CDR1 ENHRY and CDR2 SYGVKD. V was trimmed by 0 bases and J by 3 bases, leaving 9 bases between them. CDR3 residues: CAISESGDGYEQYV. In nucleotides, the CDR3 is TGTGCCATCAGTGAGTCGGGTGATGGCTACGAGCAGTACGTC.

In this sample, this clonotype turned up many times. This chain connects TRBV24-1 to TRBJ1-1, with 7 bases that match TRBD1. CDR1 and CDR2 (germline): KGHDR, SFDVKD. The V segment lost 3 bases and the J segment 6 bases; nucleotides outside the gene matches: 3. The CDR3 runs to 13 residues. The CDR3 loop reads CATSDRGTAEAFF. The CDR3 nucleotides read TGTGCCACCAGTGATAGGGGGACAGCTGAAGCTTTCTTT.

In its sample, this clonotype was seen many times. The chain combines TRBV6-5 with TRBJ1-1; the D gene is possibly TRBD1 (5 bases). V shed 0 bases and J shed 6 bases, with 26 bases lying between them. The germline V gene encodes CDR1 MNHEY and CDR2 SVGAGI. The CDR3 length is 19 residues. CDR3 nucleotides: TGTGCCAGCAGTTACTCGACCCGGGGGTTCCGAGTTCGGGGAGCTGAAGCTTTCTTT. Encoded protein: CASSYSTRGFRVRGAEAFF.

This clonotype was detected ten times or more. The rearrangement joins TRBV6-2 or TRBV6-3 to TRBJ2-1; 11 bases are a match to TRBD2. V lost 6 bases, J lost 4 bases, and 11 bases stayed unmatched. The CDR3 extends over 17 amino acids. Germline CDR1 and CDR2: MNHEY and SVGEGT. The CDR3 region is CASRGSGLAEIYNEQFF. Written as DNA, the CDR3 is TGTGCCAGCAGGGGGTCGGGACTAGCGGAGATATACAATGAGCAGTTCTTC.